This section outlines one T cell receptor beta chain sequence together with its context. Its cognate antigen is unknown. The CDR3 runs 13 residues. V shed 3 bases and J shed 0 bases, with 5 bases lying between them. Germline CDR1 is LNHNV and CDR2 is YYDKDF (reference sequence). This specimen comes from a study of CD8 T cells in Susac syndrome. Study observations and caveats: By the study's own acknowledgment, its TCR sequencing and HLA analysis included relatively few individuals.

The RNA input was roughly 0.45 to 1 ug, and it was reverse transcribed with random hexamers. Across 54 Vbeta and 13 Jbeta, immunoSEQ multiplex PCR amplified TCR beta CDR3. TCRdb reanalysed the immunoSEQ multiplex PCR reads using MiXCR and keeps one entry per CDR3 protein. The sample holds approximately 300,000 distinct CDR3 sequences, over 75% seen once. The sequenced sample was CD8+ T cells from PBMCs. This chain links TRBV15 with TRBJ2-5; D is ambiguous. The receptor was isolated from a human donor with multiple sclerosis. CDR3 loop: CATSSGHQETQYF. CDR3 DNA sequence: TGTGCCACCAGCAGCGGACACCAAGAGACCCAGTACTTC.